Listed here are 13 T cell receptor beta chains from one sample, sequenced in a study of blood T cell repertoires in COVID-19. Libraries were prepared by immunoSEQ multiplex PCR; TCRdb keeps only in-frame clonotypes and omits some of them. The sample yields nearly 110,000 clones, 80% to 85% seen once. The sequenced sample was peripheral blood. These receptors originate from a human donor in a cohort sampled during active COVID-19.

The rearrangement links TRBV18 to TRBJ1-1, with a weak D call TRBD1 (6 bases). Germline V gives CDR1 KGHSH, CDR2 LQKENI. The CDR3 is 13 amino acids. Trimming stripped 3 bases from V and 2 bases from J, with 7 bases between. This CDR3 is CASSPGANTEAFF. In nucleotides, the CDR3 is TGTGCCAGCTCACCGGGGGCTAACACTGAAGCTTTCTTT.

The V call is TRBV29-1, the J call TRBJ1-1, with 7 positions matching TRBD1. V lost 7 bases, J lost 4 bases, and 6 bases stayed unmatched. The germline V gene has CDR1 SQVTM and CDR2 ANQGSEA. The CDR3 totals 12 residues. The CDR3 loop is CSGITGVTEAFF. The CDR3, as DNA: TGCAGCGGTATCACAGGGGTCACTGAAGCTTTCTTT.

The genes are TRBV3-1 (or the pseudogene TRBV3-2) and TRBJ2-1, with D unresolved. This CDR3 is built from 15 residues. With 3 bases removed from V and 4 bases from J, the gap between germline ends came to 13 bases. Germline V lookup: CDR1 LGHDT, CDR2 YNNKEL (reference sequence). The CDR3 spells CASSQGSTAYNEQFF. CDR3 DNA: TGTGCCAGCAGCCAGGGTTCTACAGCTTACAATGAGCAGTTCTTC.

V is TRBV4-3 and J is TRBJ2-3; 13 bases map to TRBD2. The CDR3 sequence is 17 residues long. Unmatched junction bases numbered 5, after V lost 2 bases and J lost 3 bases. Germline CDR1 reads LGHNA; CDR2 reads YSLEER. In nucleotides, the CDR3 is TGCGCCAGCAGCCAATCACTAGCGGGAGGGACAACAGATACGCAGTATTTT. It yields the protein CASSQSLAGGTTDTQYF.

The rearrangement uses TRBV6-2 or TRBV6-3 and TRBJ2-3, with 9 bases lining up with TRBD2. V was pared by 6 bases and J by 4 bases, with 5 bases of the junction left unmatched. The germline gives CDR1 MNHEY, CDR2 SVGEGT. The CDR3 has 14 residues. The CDR3 region is CASSRSGSPDTQYF. CDR3 sequence (DNA): TGTGCCAGCAGCCGTAGCGGGAGTCCAGATACGCAGTATTTT.

The rearrangement joins TRBV18 to TRBJ1-1; D perhaps matches TRBD1 (6 bases). Germline-derived CDR1 and CDR2 are KGHSH and LQKENI. The V end was cut by 4 bases, the J end by 0 bases, with 9 bases between. This CDR3 has 14 residues. CDR3 sequence: CASSHRELNTEAFF. The DNA of the CDR3 is TGTGCCAGCTCACACAGGGAATTGAACACTGAAGCTTTCTTT.

Concerning this clone: Sequence at one end of the junction differs from germline and may be a read error. The J gene is TRBJ2-1, the V gene TRBV4-3, with 9 nucleotides matching TRBD2. The CDR3 length is 17 residues. CDR1 and CDR2 from the germline V gene are LGHNA and YSLEER. CDR3 nucleotide sequence: TGCGCCAGCAGCCCTGGGTCCTTAGCGGGAGTCTACGATGAGCAGTTCTTC. Protein sequence: CASSPGSLAGVYDEQFF.

The chain carries TRBV15 and TRBJ2-1, with TRBD2 matching 13 bases. CDR1 is LNHNV, CDR2 YYDKDF, per germline (reference sequence). This CDR3 has 17 residues. Unmatched junction bases numbered 6, after V lost 5 bases and J lost 2 bases. Here the CDR3 reads CATSGETSGRAYNEQFF. CDR3 sequence (DNA): TGTGCCACCAGCGGCGAAACTAGCGGGAGGGCCTACAATGAGCAGTTCTTC.

The chain joins TRBV6-2 or TRBV6-3 to TRBJ2-1, with 10 bases matching TRBD2. The CDR3 has 12 residues. V lost 5 bases and J lost 9; bases outside the gene matches: 1. The germline V gene has CDR1 MNHEY and CDR2 SVGEGT. The CDR3, as DNA: TGTGCCAGCAGTGGACTAGCGGCTGAGCAGTTCTTC. Translation gives CASSGLAAEQFF.

CDR3 in amino acids: CAWVRQGGYGYTF. CDR3 sequence (DNA): TGTGCCTGGGTCAGACAGGGTGGCTATGGCTACACCTTC. V is TRBV30 and J is TRBJ1-2; 7 bases are a match to TRBD1. V was pared by 5 bases and J by 4 bases, with 7 bases of the junction left unmatched. The germline V gene has CDR1 GTSNPN and CDR2 SVGIG (reference sequence). The CDR3 length is 13 residues.

The chain couples TRBV4-3 to TRBJ2-1; tentatively, D is TRBD2 (6 bases). Trimming took off 0 bases at V and 10 bases at J, with 10 bases between the two ends. CDR1 is LGHNA and CDR2 is YSLEER in the germline V gene. This CDR3 is 13 amino acids long. The CDR3: CASSQEGLGEQFF. The CDR3 DNA reads TGCGCCAGCAGCCAAGAGGGACTCGGAGAGCAGTTCTTC.

This CDR3 reads CASSPWTSGLQETQYF. CDR3 bases: TGTGCCAGCAGCCCCTGGACTAGCGGATTACAAGAGACCCAGTACTTC. The chain is built from TRBV3-1 (or the pseudogene TRBV3-2) and TRBJ2-5, with TRBD2 matching over 10 bases. Germline lookup yields CDR1 LGHDT and CDR2 YNNKEL (reference sequence). Trimming at V came to 4 bases and at J to 2 bases, leaving 7 bases not matched to a gene. The CDR3 is 16 residues long.

This rearrangement joins TRBV6-5 to TRBJ1-1; D remains unclear. Germline V gene data show CDR1 as MNHEY and CDR2 as SVGAGI. The CDR3 has 16 amino acids. Trimming took off 0 bases at V and 4 bases at J, with 15 bases between the two ends. CDR3 DNA: TGTGCCAGCAGTTACTCGTGGGAGGGCTGGAGCACTGAAGCTTTCTTT. Its translation: CASSYSWEGWSTEAFF.